This passage covers 26 T cell receptor beta chains from one sample sequenced in a study of tumor-infiltrating lymphocytes in localized non-small cell lung cancer (dated by TCRdb to the early 2020s). Receptor libraries were prepared by the immunoSEQ multiplex PCR assay. TCRdb limited this immuneACCESS table to in-frame rearrangements with V and J called. A share of clones is missing; checked studies link under half to unresolved V genes, and the rest is unexplained. The sample has about 12,000 clones on record, more than 75% of them singletons. About 15% of the sample is held by the ten biggest clonotypes. Sequenced material: uninvolved lung tissue not adjacent to the tumor. Every receptor here comes from a human donor with non-small cell lung cancer.

The V and J genes are TRBV30 and TRBJ1-4; possible D gene TRBD1, 5 bases. The length of the CDR3 is 13 residues. The V end was cut by 1 base, the J end by 7 bases, with 10 bases between. Germline values: CDR1 GTSNPN, CDR2 SVGIG (reference sequence). CDR3 DNA sequence: TGTGCCTGGAGTGCCGGGACCGCTGAAAAACTGTTTTTT. Encoded protein: CAWSAGTAEKLFF.

This rearrangement joins TRBV5-4 to TRBJ2-7; D gene unclear. This CDR3 is 13 amino acids long. Germline CDR1 and CDR2: SGHNT and YYREEE (reference sequence). The germline V and J ends were trimmed by 0 bases and 2 bases, with 6 bases remaining between them. The CDR3 nucleotides are TGTGCCAGCAGCTTGGACCTAACCTACGAGCAGTACTTC. Translated, it gives CASSLDLTYEQYF.

The rearrangement uses TRBV27 and TRBJ2-4; D is unclear. The CDR3 length is 14 residues. The ends were cut back, 3 bases at V and 1 base at J, with 7 bases in the middle. CDR1 is MNHEY and CDR2 is SMNVEV in the germline V gene (reference sequence). The CDR3 loop is CASSFLGAKNIQYF. CDR3 nucleotide sequence: TGTGCCAGCAGTTTTTTAGGCGCCAAAAACATTCAGTACTTC.

The chain employs TRBV2 and TRBJ1-5; TRBD1 aligns across 7 bases. The germline gives CDR1 SNHLY, CDR2 FYNNEI. This CDR3 region has 17 residues. V lost 0 bases and J lost 3; bases outside the gene matches: 8. As DNA, the CDR3 is TGTGCCAGCAGTGAAGCGCTTACGACAGGGACCAATCAGCCCCAGCATTTT. Translating it yields CASSEALTTGTNQPQHF.

DNA for the CDR3: TGTGCCAGCAGCGGAACTCGGGACAGCCAGCGGGCTAAGCAGTACTTC. Its protein product is CASSGTRDSQRAKQYF. The J gene is TRBJ2-7, the V gene TRBV28, with TRBD1 as a possible D gene (7 bases). In germline, CDR1 is MDHEN, CDR2 SYDVKM. The V end was cut by 6 bases, the J end by 8 bases, with 26 bases between. This CDR3 spans 16 amino acids.

The gene calls are TRBV28 and TRBJ1-4; 11 nucleotides align to TRBD1. Germline CDR1 reads MDHEN; CDR2 reads SYDVKM. J gave up 5 bases and V 6 bases, and 5 bases lay outside the gene matches. The CDR3 contains 15 residues. The CDR3 region is CASRGQGGSNEKLFF. The CDR3 nucleotides are TGTGCCAGCAGGGGACAGGGGGGTTCGAATGAAAAACTGTTTTTT.

The chain joins TRBV7-9 to TRBJ2-7; D gene uncertain. In germline, CDR1 is SEHNR, CDR2 FQNEAQ (reference sequence). The CDR3 has 14 residues. V was pared by 5 bases and J by 2 bases, with 13 bases between. CDR3 coding DNA: TGTGCCAGCAGCCAAAACGACCCAACCTACGAGCAGTACTTC. This gives the protein CASSQNDPTYEQYF.

The chain carries TRBV29-1 and TRBJ2-7; weak D call: TRBD2 (5 bases). Germline V gives CDR1 SQVTM, CDR2 ANQGSEA. CDR3 length: 11 amino acids. The V end lost 6 bases, the J end lost 5 bases, and 11 bases lay between the germline ends. For the CDR3, the DNA is TGCAGCGTCTCTACTAGTGACGAGCAGTACTTC. This gives the protein CSVSTSDEQYF.

CDR3 nucleotides: TGTGCCAGTAGTATCGGACACGGCTACGAGCAGTACTTC. It is translated as CASSIGHGYEQYF. This chain links TRBV19 with TRBJ2-7; weak D call: TRBD1 (5 bases). The CDR3 length is 13 residues. The germline CDR1 and CDR2 sequences are LNHDA and SQIVND (reference sequence). The V end lost 3 bases, the J end lost 3 bases, and 9 bases lay between the germline ends.

The genes are TRBV7-2 and TRBJ1-5; D ambiguous. This CDR3 comprises 14 residues. Germline lookup yields CDR1 SGHTA and CDR2 FQGNSA. With 5 bases removed from V and 0 bases from J, the gap between germline ends came to 8 bases. CDR3 nucleotides: TGTGCCAGCAGCCTTCCAGGTAGCAATCAGCCCCAGCATTTT. Amino acid sequence: CASSLPGSNQPQHF.

The chain combines TRBV29-1 with TRBJ1-2; D unclear. Germline V gives CDR1 SQVTM, CDR2 ANQGSEA. V was cut by 4 bases and J by 1 base, with 10 bases left in between. The CDR3 is 13 amino acids. CDR3 coding DNA: TGCAGCGTTGTCACAGACCATAACTATGGCTACACCTTC. This translates into CSVVTDHNYGYTF.

The chain combines TRBV7-9 with TRBJ2-5; D remains unclear. The CDR3 length is 11 residues. V gave up 4 bases and J gave up 4 bases, with 4 bases separating them. The germline CDR1 and CDR2 sequences are SEHNR and FQNEAQ (reference sequence). The DNA for the CDR3 is TGTGCCAGCAGCTGGACAGAGACCCAGTACTTC. It codes for CASSWTETQYF.

The chain carries TRBV19 and TRBJ1-6, with D possibly being TRBD1 (6 bases). The ends were cut back, 9 bases at V and 9 bases at J, with 15 bases in the middle. The length of the CDR3 is 13 residues. Germline values: CDR1 LNHDA, CDR2 SQIVND (reference sequence). The CDR3 DNA reads TGTGCCAGCATATCGACAGGAGGTTCACCCCTCCACTTT. Encoded protein: CASISTGGSPLHF. Full variable domain (outside the CDR3, taken from reference TRBV19 and TRBJ1-6): DGGITQSPKYLFRKEGQNVTLSCEQNLNHDAMYWYRQDPGQGLRLIYYSQIVNDFQKGDIAEGYSVSREKKESFPLTVTSAQKNPTAFYLCASISTGGSPLHFGNGTRLTVT.

The table lists this clone with a few counts. This chain connects TRBV13 to TRBJ1-1; 7 nucleotides line up with TRBD1. CDR1 is PRHDT, CDR2 FYEKMQ, per germline (reference sequence). Trimming at V came to 3 bases and at J to 7 bases, leaving 11 bases not matched to a gene. The CDR3 totals 15 residues. This CDR3 reads CASSFRTGVRLEAFF. CDR3 bases: TGTGCCAGCAGCTTTAGAACAGGGGTTCGGCTTGAAGCTTTCTTT.

CDR3 sequence: CASSQDRYEQYF. The CDR3 region has the DNA TGTGCCAGCAGCCAAGACAGGTACGAGCAGTACTTC. J is TRBJ2-7 and V is TRBV14; D unresolved. Germline CDR1 SGHDN, CDR2 FVKESK. This CDR3 region has 12 residues. With 0 bases removed from V and 4 bases from J, the gap between germline ends came to 4 bases.

The chain joins TRBV9 to TRBJ2-2; a weak D match, TRBD2 (6 bases). V dropped 5 bases and J dropped 1 base, with 24 bases sitting between them. Per germline, CDR1 SGDLS and CDR2 YYNGEE. The CDR3 loop spans 19 amino acids. Written as DNA, the CDR3 is TGTGCCAGCAGTAAATCTCTAGCGTCGGAGCTAAGGAACACCGGGGAGCTGTTTTTT. This codes for CASSKSLASELRNTGELFF.

The V and J genes are TRBV9 and TRBJ2-7, with 8 bases lining up with TRBD2. CDR3 length equals 15 residues. Germline CDR1 is SGDLS and CDR2 is YYNGEE. With V trimmed by 4 bases and J by 2 bases, 8 bases remained unmatched. The CDR3 spells CASSINSGMTYEQYF. The CDR3 DNA sequence: TGTGCCAGCAGCATCAATAGCGGGATGACCTACGAGCAGTACTTC.

The chain links TRBV7-2 to TRBJ1-1, with no clear D. CDR3 length: 13 residues. V lost 1 base, J lost 10 bases, and 13 bases lay in between. Germline V gene data show CDR1 as SGHTA and CDR2 as FQGNSA. The CDR3 nucleotides read TGTGCCAGCAGCTTAGATTACACCTCGCCAGCTTTCTTT. It translates to CASSLDYTSPAFF.

The V gene is TRBV2, the J gene TRBJ1-1; D is undetermined. V was trimmed by 6 bases and J by 10 bases, leaving 18 bases between them. Germline V CDR1 and CDR2: SNHLY, FYNNEI. The CDR3 length is 13 residues. Written as DNA, the CDR3 is TGTGCCAGCAGCCTCGACGGACTCGCGGGAGCTTTCTTT. This encodes CASSLDGLAGAFF.

The V and J genes are TRBV5-1 and TRBJ1-2; D might be TRBD1 (6 bases). This CDR3 is built from 15 residues. Germline lookup yields CDR1 SGHRS and CDR2 YFSETQ. The ends were cut back, 4 bases at V and 8 bases at J, with 21 bases in the middle. The CDR3 DNA is TGCGCCAGCAGCCTTTCCGTGACAGGACAAACAGGCTACACCTTC. Translating gives CASSLSVTGQTGYTF.

A few counts support this clone. At one end the junction does not follow the germline gene, possibly because of a read error. This chain links TRBV7-7 with TRBJ2-7; 7 bases line up with TRBD1. CDR1 and CDR2 (germline): SSHAT, FNYEAQ (reference sequence). The length of the CDR3 is 13 residues. CDR3 nucleotide sequence: TGTGCTAGCAGCCGGACAGGATTAGACGAGCAGTACTTC. It encodes CASSRTGLDEQYF.

This clone was detected only once. J is TRBJ1-5 and V is TRBV29-1; D gene unclear. V dropped 6 bases and J dropped 5 bases, with 14 bases sitting between them. The CDR3 totals 13 residues. Germline lookup yields CDR1 SQVTM and CDR2 ANQGSEA. CDR3 in amino acids: CSVWDFGDQPQHF. In DNA, the CDR3 is TGCAGCGTGTGGGATTTCGGCGATCAGCCCCAGCATTTT. The variable domain in full, with the rest retrieved from reference TRBV29-1 and TRBJ1-5, is SAVISQKPSRDICQRGTSLTIQCQVDSQVTMMFWYRQQPGQSLTLIATANQGSEATYESGFVIDKFPISRPNLTFSTLTVSNMSPEDSSIYLCSVWDFGDQPQHFGDGTRLSIL.

This clone was observed once. The chain links TRBV6-6 to TRBJ1-4; D remains unclear. CDR3 length equals 11 residues. V shed 3 bases and J shed 14 bases, with 10 bases lying between them. Per germline, CDR1 MNHNY and CDR2 SVGAGI (reference sequence). The CDR3 region has the DNA TGTGCCAGCAGTTATGCCTCGGGGCTGTTTTTT. The encoded protein is CASSYASGLFF.

The genes are TRBV9 and TRBJ2-3; no clear D gene. Trimming took off 5 bases at V and 1 base at J, with 8 bases between the two ends. The germline gives CDR1 SGDLS, CDR2 YYNGEE. The CDR3 has 13 amino acids. CDR3 protein: CASSAVRTDTQYF. The CDR3 DNA reads TGTGCCAGCAGTGCAGTACGCACAGATACGCAGTATTTT.

The count of this clone is one. CDR3 nucleotide sequence: TGTGCCAGCAGCCCCGATGGGAGCTCCTACAATGAGCAGTTCTTC. It is translated as CASSPDGSSYNEQFF. The rearrangement joins TRBV11-3 to TRBJ2-1, with a tentative D call TRBD2 (5 bases). V lost 5 bases and J lost 0, with 11 bases in between. The germline V gene encodes CDR1 SGHNT and CDR2 YENEEA. The CDR3 extends over 15 amino acids.

The genes are TRBV5-1 and TRBJ1-3; D gene unclear. CDR3 length equals 14 residues. CDR1 and CDR2 from the germline V gene are SGHRS and YFSETQ. Trimming left V 0 bases short and J 3 bases short, with 7 bases between. In nucleotides, the CDR3 is TGCGCCAGCAGCTTGGAGTCAGGTGGAAACACCATATATTTT. Translated: CASSLESGGNTIYF. Combining the CDR3 with reference TRBV5-1 and TRBJ1-3 gives the whole variable domain KAGVTQTPRYLIKTRGQQVTLSCSPISGHRSVSWYQQTPGQGLQFLFEYFSETQRNKGNFPGRFSGRQFSNSRSEMNVSTLELGDSALYLCASSLESGGNTIYFGEGSWLTVV.